This TCR beta chain originates from a study of T cells in localized non-small cell lung cancer. Concerning this clone: As yet, its antigen is unknown.

V trimming: 1 base; J trimming: 3 bases; junction bases outside the gene matches: 4. This CDR3 comprises 14 residues. Germline V gene data show CDR1 as SGDLS and CDR2 as YYNGEE. Assay: immunoSEQ multiplex PCR; the TCRdb copy retains only in-frame clones and omits some. The data show around 83,000 clones, 80% seen once. Study conclusions and caveats: Uninvolved adjacent lung showed the highest T cell clonality, exceeding tumor. Of the top 100 tumor clones, median around 62 were in adjacent lung, more than 25 among its top 100.

The clonotype was recovered from a man aged 40-75 years with stage II squamous cell lung carcinoma. The chain couples TRBV9 to TRBJ2-7, with 7 bases fitting TRBD2. The specimen was PBMCs, collected before any cancer treatment. The DNA for the CDR3 is TGTGCCAGCAGCGTATCTAGCGGCCTCTACGAGCAGTACTTC. Translating it yields CASSVSSGLYEQYF.